Listed here is a single T cell receptor beta chain. Its cognate antigen is unknown. The data belong to a study of cytomegalovirus exposure and HLA in healthy donors. Study-wide findings and caveats: Three chains tied to CMV proved CMV antigen-specific in vitro. The investigators catalogued 160 or so TCR beta chains as cytomegalovirus-associated.

Clones were read by immunoSEQ multiplex PCR, and TCRdb kept only the in-frame ones, dropping some. The sample records about 220,000 clones, 65% to 85% being singletons. The sample was PBMCs. The TCR comes from a woman in her thirties in good health and CMV-seropositive.

CDR3 loop: CASSRTVGTSVYNEQFF. CDR3 DNA sequence: TGTGCCAGCAGTAGAACCGTCGGGACTAGCGTTTACAATGAGCAGTTCTTC. The chain has TRBV27 and TRBJ2-1, with 10 bases matching TRBD2. Germline values: CDR1 MNHEY, CDR2 SMNVEV (reference sequence). Trimming took 5 bases from V and 4 from J; bases not matched to a gene: 11. The CDR3 has 17 amino acids.